This T cell receptor beta chain comes out of a study of T cell changes during pregnancy in multiple sclerosis. The repertoire was sequenced with immunoSEQ multiplex PCR; TCRdb's copy has only in-frame clones and lacks some. In the table there are about 25,000 clones, 70% to 90% of which are singletons. V lost 6 bases, J lost 4 bases, and 1 base stayed unmatched. The germline CDR1 and CDR2 sequences are MGHDK and SYGVNS. This CDR3 has 13 amino acids. This chain joins TRBV25-1 and TRBJ2-2; 8 positions agree with TRBD1. This sample comprised CD4+ T cells from peripheral blood mononuclear cells, obtained in the second trimester of pregnancy. The clonotype was recovered from a female donor in good health, enrolled as a control in a pregnancy study. The CDR3 nucleotides read TGTGCCAGCAGGGACAGGGCCACCGGGGAGCTGTTTTTT. This translates into CASRDRATGELFF.